One TCR beta chain is described in this entry. Under the authors' procedure: By means of reference gene primer amplification, nucleated cell counts were estimated. The method was immunoSEQ multiplex PCR; TCRdb's version includes in-frame clones alone and lacks a portion of them. The DNA gave D and trimming, while V, J and clone size come from that table. Among about 200,000 clones listed, around 84% were seen once. This sample is drawn from a study of blood T cell repertoires in COVID-19. Overall study: Donors in the United States, Italy and Spain gave samples during acute or convalescent COVID-19. From T cells, B-cell-depleted T cells, or PBMCs came the material, which was cDNA or gDNA.

This CDR3 region has 15 residues. V shed 6 bases, J shed 4 bases, and the junction held 7 bases outside the gene matches. Germline CDR1 is SNHLY and CDR2 is FYNNEI. The genes are TRBV2 and TRBJ2-4; 9 bases match TRBD2. Specimen: peripheral blood. The TCR originated in a human donor in a cohort sampled during active COVID-19. For the CDR3, the DNA is TGTGCCAGCAGGGCCTCTAGCGGGACTAAAAACATTCAGTACTTC. Its protein product is CASRASSGTKNIQYF.